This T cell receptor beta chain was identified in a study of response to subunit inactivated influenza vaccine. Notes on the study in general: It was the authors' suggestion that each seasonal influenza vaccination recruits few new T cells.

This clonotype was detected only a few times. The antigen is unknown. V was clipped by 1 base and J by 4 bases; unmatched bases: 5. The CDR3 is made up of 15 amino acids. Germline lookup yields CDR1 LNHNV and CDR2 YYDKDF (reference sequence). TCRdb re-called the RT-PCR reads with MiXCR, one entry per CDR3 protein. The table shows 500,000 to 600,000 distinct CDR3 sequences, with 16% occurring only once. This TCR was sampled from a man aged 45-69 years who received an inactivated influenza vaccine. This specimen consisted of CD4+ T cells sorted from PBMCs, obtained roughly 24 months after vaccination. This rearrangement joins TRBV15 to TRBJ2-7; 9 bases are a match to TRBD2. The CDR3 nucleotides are TGTGCCACCAGCAGAGTAGCGGGAGCCACATACGAGCAGTACTTC. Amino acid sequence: CATSRVAGATYEQYF. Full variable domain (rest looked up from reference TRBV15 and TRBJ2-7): DAMVIQNPRYQVTQFGKPVTLSCSQTLNHNVMYWYQQKSSQAPKLLFHYYDKDFNNEADTPDNFQSRRPNTSFCFLDIRSPGLGDTAMYLCATSRVAGATYEQYFGPGTRLTVT.